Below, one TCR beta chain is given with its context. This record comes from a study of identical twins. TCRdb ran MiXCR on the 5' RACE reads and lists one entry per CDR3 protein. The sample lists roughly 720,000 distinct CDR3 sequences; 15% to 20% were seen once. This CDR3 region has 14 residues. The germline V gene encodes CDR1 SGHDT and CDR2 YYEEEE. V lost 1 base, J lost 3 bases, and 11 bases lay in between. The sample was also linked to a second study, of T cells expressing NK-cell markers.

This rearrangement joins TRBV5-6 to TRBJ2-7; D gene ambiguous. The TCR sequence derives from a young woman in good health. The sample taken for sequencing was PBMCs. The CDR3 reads CASSLPTFNYEQYF. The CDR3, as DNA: TGTGCCAGCAGCTTGCCCACCTTCAACTACGAGCAGTACTTC.